The T cell receptor beta chain described here comes from a study of beta chain features in type 1 diabetes (dated 2018 in TCRdb). Describing the broader study: Patients and healthy donors did not differ in mean age, gender distribution, total cell number or subset yield. Regulatory and stem cell-like memory subsets were obtained from only 8 patients and about 8 healthy donors, while naive and central memory subsets were obtained from all 28 donors. A total of some 100,000,000 sorted cells were examined across all samples, and a strong correlation was observed between cell number per subset and RNA yield. In the study, TCRB repertoires of sorted circulating CD4+ T cell subsets from recently diagnosed type 1 diabetes patients were compared with those of matched healthy donors.

Overall study results and their limits: PCR might favor shorter templates, but patient and control samples were amplified and corrected together, so any skew would affect both groups equally. Patients with type 1 diabetes made fewer insertions and deleted more nucleotides at VDJ recombination sites, implying thymic rearrangement abnormalities. The naive, central memory and regulatory TCRB repertoires appeared to resemble one another more closely among patients than among healthy donors. A moderate but significant shortening of TCRB CDR3 length was observed in type 1 diabetes patients in all four CD4+ subsets. Only small numbers of individuals were included in the HLA sub-analyses, which left unresolved whether HLA type had any influence on TCRB rearrangement. Because cDNA was sequenced instead of genomic DNA, activated cells with high expression could be over-represented, although the groups did not differ in activation or CD3 levels.

To note about this clone: The clone's antigen remains unknown. The record has no base qualities; no much larger clone is one base away.

The entire amount of isolated RNA was reverse transcribed using the High Capacity cDNA Reverse Transcription Kit, so the sequenced TCRB transcripts were expressed ones. Survey-depth immunoSEQ sequencing was performed on stem cell-like memory T cell samples, with an average of about 1.01 million total reads per sample. After sorted cells were lysed in RLT buffer, RNA was extracted with DNase-treated RNeasy Micro or Mini kits, with the choice depending on cell number. To prevent cross-contamination, every cell subset was processed on its own, while patient and healthy donor samples were processed together. The immunoSEQ multiplex PCR was used to amplify TCRB sequences from cDNA, yielding 87-bp fragments that span the CDR3 region. The amplicons were sequenced using the Illumina HiSeq platform. In the original analysis: PCR bias was computationally corrected using synthetic template baselines, reads within Hamming distance 2 were collapsed, and singletons that could not be merged were discarded. Reads were aligned against IMGT to assign V, D and J genes, CDR3 length and insertions or deletions at six rearrangement sites. Within each subset, clonotype counts were normalized to sorted cell number, and only after that were true diversity and Gini coefficients computed with the tcR R package. The overlap coefficient, calculated on TCRB nucleotide sequences, was used to quantify repertoire sharing. TCRdb took this table from immuneACCESS and kept in-frame rearrangements with V and J called. Such tables lack part of the clones; where checked against another copy, unresolved V genes explain under half of the gap, and the rest is unexplained. That table furnishes V, J and clone size, whereas the DNA furnished D and trimming. Recorded for this sample are some 22,000 clones; around 57% of them occurred a single time. Roughly 0.37% of the sample belongs to the ten largest clones.

Each donor gave one peripheral blood draw, averaging roughly 120 mL, which was collected into heparinised tubes. Naive, central memory, regulatory and stem cell-like memory CD4+ T cells were sorted on a BD FACSAria II using a panel including CD45RO, CCR7, CD25, CD127, CD95 and CD27. Every sorted population had a purity above 98%. PBMCs were isolated right away by Lymphoprep density gradient centrifugation and were stained directly, without culture. Samples were stained and sorted in pairs, with one healthy donor and one patient per experiment, so that batch effects were minimized. The germline V gene (reference sequence) provides CDR1 SEHNR and CDR2 FQNEAQ. From the cysteine up to the phenylalanine, the CDR3 has a length of 13 residues. Only CDR3 DNA is held: 39 bases, read in frame from base 1. The junction carries 13 bases between V and J, which are trimmed by 3 bases and 8 bases respectively.

The rearrangement combines TRBV7-9 with TRBJ1-2, with the D segment identity uncertain. The TCR sequence derives from a man aged 18 to 29 with type 1 diabetes. Sequencing input: stem cell memory CD4+ T cells from blood. In light of the paper, this sample's cell subset or site label describes: stem cell-like memory CD4+ T cells. CDR3 region: CASSLEAGGGYTF. In nucleotides, the sequence is TGTGCCAGCAGCTTGGAGGCGGGCGGAGGCTACACCTTC.